This T cell receptor (beta chain) was retrieved from a study of cytomegalovirus exposure and HLA in healthy donors. Repertoires were generated with immunoSEQ multiplex PCR, while TCRdb's copy carries only in-frame clones and drops some. The sample gives 150,000 to 200,000 clones, about 80% of which show up once; 2.5% to 3.5% is in the top ten. Separate from the approximately 670-subject first cohort, the approximately 120-subject validation cohort was the one that the donors belonged to. In germline, CDR1 is ENHRY, CDR2 SYGVKD. This CDR3 is 13 amino acids long. The V end was cut by 5 bases, the J end by 3 bases, with 11 bases between.

The chain is built from TRBV10-3 and TRBJ2-7; D may be TRBD1 (6 bases). The receptor comes from a woman under 30 in good health and CMV-seropositive. The sequenced sample was PBMCs. DNA for the CDR3: TGTGCCATCAGTAAGGACAGCCTCTACGAGCAGTACTTC. This codes for CAISKDSLYEQYF.